One and the same sample provided the 13 T cell receptor beta chains below, sequenced in a study of T cells in Graves' hyperthyroidism and ophthalmopathy. Amplified TCR beta CDR3 regions derived from RNA transcripts. Using the HTBI primer set, a first-round RT-PCR was run on the TCR CDR3. TCRdb used MiXCR to reprocess the multiplex PCR reads, holding one entry per CDR3 protein. The repertoire holds hundreds of thousands of distinct CDR3 sequences, with roughly 20% as singletons. The source material was blood. These receptors were taken from a man younger than 40 with Graves' ophthalmopathy.

The chain recombines TRBV6-1 with TRBJ2-3; 11 bases agree with TRBD1. The CDR3 sequence is 14 residues long. Germline CDR1 MNHNS, CDR2 SASEGT. V shed 4 bases, J shed 6 bases, and the junction held 3 bases outside the gene matches. In DNA form, the CDR3 reads TGTGCCAGCAGTGGGGACAGGGGGATGGATACGCAGTATTTT. Its protein product is CASSGDRGMDTQYF.

The chain recombines TRBV19 with TRBJ2-7; possibly TRBD1 for D (5 bases). Germline V gene sequence: CDR1 LNHDA, CDR2 SQIVND (reference sequence). The CDR3 has 14 amino acids. Trimming left V 2 bases short and J 6 bases short, with 14 bases between. Here the CDR3 reads CASSIQGTTLEQYF. CDR3 coding DNA: TGTGCCAGTAGTATACAGGGCACTACACTCGAGCAGTACTTC.

The chain is built from TRBV3-1 and TRBJ1-5, with a possible D match to TRBD1 (5 bases). The CDR3 is 15 amino acids. The germline V gene has CDR1 LGHDT and CDR2 YNNKEL (reference sequence). Trimming removed 6 bases at V and 1 base at J, with 13 bases between. Here the CDR3 DNA reads TGTGCCAGCAGGGATACAGGACGCAGCAATCAGCCCCAGCATTTT. Its protein product is CASRDTGRSNQPQHF. Full variable domain (remainder filled in from reference TRBV3-1 and TRBJ1-5): DTAVSQTPKYLVTQMGNDKSIKCEQNLGHDTMYWYKQDSKKFLKIMFSYNNKELIINETVPNRFSPKSPDKAHLNLHINSLELGDSAVYFCASRDTGRSNQPQHFGDGTRLSIL.

The chain is built from TRBV29-1 and TRBJ2-3, with D uncertain. The length of the CDR3 is 18 residues. V was trimmed by 1 base and J by 4 bases, leaving 24 bases between them. Germline V gene data show CDR1 as SQVTM and CDR2 as ANQGSEA. The CDR3: CSVEGAWPGPQTPDTQYF. The CDR3 DNA follows: TGCAGCGTTGAAGGTGCATGGCCCGGTCCTCAAACCCCAGATACGCAGTATTTT.

The chain joins TRBV24-1 to TRBJ2-7; D not certain. This CDR3 spans 14 amino acids. V shed 2 bases and J shed 7 bases, with 14 bases lying between them. Germline CDR1 and CDR2: KGHDR and SFDVKD. The CDR3 protein is CATSDSTKAGEQYF. For the CDR3, the DNA is TGTGCCACCAGTGATTCGACGAAGGCTGGGGAGCAGTACTTC.

This clonotype appeared many times. This rearrangement joins TRBV11-2 to TRBJ1-6; no reliable D call. This CDR3 contains 16 residues. Per the germline V gene, CDR1 is SGHAT and CDR2 is FQNNGV. Trimming stripped 5 bases from V and 8 bases from J, with 19 bases between. CDR3 DNA sequence: TGTGCCAGCAGCCCGCTGGCGGGAGGTCGCGATTCACCCCTCCACTTT. Translation gives CASSPLAGGRDSPLHF.

The V and J genes are TRBV7-9 and TRBJ2-2, with 9 positions matching TRBD1. This CDR3 is 16 amino acids long. J lost 3 bases, V lost 9 bases, and 11 bases had no gene match. CDR1 SEHNR and CDR2 FQNEAQ come from the germline V gene (reference sequence). The CDR3 reads CASRDGGQGHTGELFF. CDR3 coding DNA: TGTGCCAGTCGGGACGGGGGACAGGGACACACCGGGGAGCTGTTTTTT. The complete variable domain, with remaining parts taken from reference TRBV7-9 and TRBJ2-2, reads DTGVSQNPRHKITKRGQNVTFRCDPISEHNRLYWYRQTLGQGPEFLTYFQNEAQLEKSRLLSDRFSAERPKGSFSTLEIQRTEQGDSAMYLCASRDGGQGHTGELFFGEGSRLTVL.

This clonotype has ten or more counts. The chain recombines TRBV11-1 with TRBJ2-3, with D unclear. From germline, CDR1 is SGHAT and CDR2 FQDESV (reference sequence). Trimming cost V 1 base and J 0 bases, with 14 bases left between them. This CDR3 is built from 17 residues. The CDR3 region is CASSLGPRGTSTDTQYF. The DNA of the CDR3 is TGTGCCAGCAGCTTAGGGCCCCGCGGTACTAGCACAGATACGCAGTATTTT.

This clonotype has at least ten counts. The rearrangement uses TRBV12-3 or TRBV12-4 and TRBJ2-2; TRBD2 matches 8 bases. The CDR3 extends over 16 amino acids. The J segment lost 7 bases and the V segment lost 5 bases, leaving 12 bases of the junction unmatched. CDR3 residues: CASSASSGVNGGELFF. CDR3 DNA: TGTGCCAGCAGTGCCAGTAGCGGGGTGAATGGCGGGGAGCTGTTTTTT.

The V call is TRBV12-3 or TRBV12-4, the J call TRBJ2-5, with 14 bases aligning to TRBD2. With 1 base clipped from V and 5 bases from J, the junction kept 6 bases outside the gene matches. This CDR3 has 17 amino acids. The CDR3 region is CASSLGLAGGPWETQYF. In DNA, the CDR3 is TGTGCCAGCAGTTTAGGACTAGCGGGAGGGCCATGGGAGACCCAGTACTTC.

V and J are TRBV2 and TRBJ1-2; possibly TRBD1 for D (5 bases). Germline CDR1 and CDR2: SNHLY and FYNNEI. This CDR3 has 11 residues. Trimming removed 7 bases at V and 7 bases at J, with 10 bases between. The CDR3: CASTPGGGYTF. In nucleotides, the CDR3 is TGTGCCAGCACTCCGGGGGGTGGCTACACCTTC.

V gene TRBV7-9 combines with J gene TRBJ2-2; the match to TRBD2 covers 12 bases. The CDR3 is 15 residues long. The germline V gene has CDR1 SEHNR and CDR2 FQNEAQ (reference sequence). V gave up 10 bases and J gave up 6 bases; unmatched junction bases: 9. Here the CDR3 reads CATTIGTSGSGELFF. In DNA, the CDR3 is TGTGCCACCACGATTGGGACTAGCGGGTCCGGGGAGCTGTTTTTT.

The rearrangement links TRBV30 to TRBJ2-1; D may be TRBD2 (6 bases). Germline lookup yields CDR1 GTSNPN and CDR2 SVGIG (reference sequence). Trimming shortened V by 8 bases and J by 5 bases, and 13 bases separated the two germline ends. The CDR3 covers 12 residues. The CDR3 bases are TGTGCCCGCGGGAACTTTGACAATGAGCAGTTCTTC. Its protein is CARGNFDNEQFF.